This T cell receptor beta chain originates from a study of T cells after yellow fever vaccination. Using its own MiXCR run on the 5' RACE reads, TCRdb lists one record per CDR3 protein. This table holds about 500,000 distinct CDR3 sequences, around 16% found once. V dropped 4 bases and J dropped 4 bases, with 13 bases sitting between them. The CDR3 has 15 amino acids. Looked up from germline, CDR1 is SGHTA and CDR2 is FQGNSA. The V gene is TRBV7-2, the J gene TRBJ2-2; TRBD1 might be the D (6 bases). Sequences were derived from PBMCs, sampled 5 days after the first yellow fever vaccination. The TCR sequence derives from a man between 18 and 29 years old who received the YFV17D yellow fever vaccine. CDR3 in DNA: TGTGCCAGCAGCTCATTCACAGGGACCACCGGGGAGCTGTTTTTT. Its translation: CASSSFTGTTGELFF.